These T cell receptor beta chains were read from a single sample in a study of sequential checkpoint blockade in melanoma. Here immunoSEQ multiplex PCR was the method, and the copy in TCRdb shows in-frame clones only, minus some. This table holds around 21,000 clones, around four fifths found once. The specimen was CD8+ T cells sorted from blood (inferred from file names), collected from a patient given nivolumab and ipilimumab in sequence. Receptor source: a human donor with melanoma. Both conserved end residues are part of each CDR3. Each record gives: J gene, V gene, CDR3 protein.

j_gene: TRBJ2-7; v_gene: TRBV4-3; CDR3aa: CASSHRGGKDEQYF
j_gene: TRBJ1-3; v_gene: TRBV5-8; CDR3aa: CASSLDRGPGNTIYF
j_gene: TRBJ2-7; v_gene: TRBV19; CDR3aa: CASSASGPGLPQYF
j_gene: TRBJ1-2; v_gene: TRBV27; CDR3aa: CASSWGTGLGYTF
j_gene: TRBJ1-6; v_gene: TRBV4-3; CDR3aa: CASSWTGDNSPLHF
j_gene: TRBJ2-1; v_gene: TRBV28; CDR3aa: CASHSGGTYNEQFF
j_gene: TRBJ2-7; v_gene: TRBV29-1; CDR3aa: CSTRTGIAEQYF
j_gene: TRBJ2-5; v_gene: TRBV29-1; CDR3aa: CSVEASTRDYSQETQYF
j_gene: TRBJ2-1; v_gene: TRBV4-1; CDR3aa: CASSQGGQGVIEQFF
j_gene: TRBJ2-2; v_gene: TRBV7-8; CDR3aa: CASSSGTVWTGELFF
j_gene: TRBJ2-7; v_gene: TRBV2; CDR3aa: CASSGLTSGRLGEQYF
j_gene: TRBJ1-4; v_gene: TRBV6-1; CDR3aa: CASSPGRTIEKLFF
j_gene: TRBJ2-7; v_gene: TRBV19; CDR3aa: CASSTATGEVYEQYF
j_gene: NA; v_gene: TRBV27; CDR3aa: CASSRPGSEQYF
j_gene: TRBJ2-2; v_gene: TRBV4-3; CDR3aa: CASSELGAGGDNTGELFF
j_gene: TRBJ2-7; v_gene: TRBV7-9; CDR3aa: CASSRGHSYEQYF
j_gene: TRBJ2-3; v_gene: TRBV7-8; CDR3aa: CASMWASTDTQYF
j_gene: TRBJ2-5; v_gene: TRBV7-9; CDR3aa: CASSPGASGGNETQYF
j_gene: TRBJ2-7; v_gene: TRBV5-8; CDR3aa: CASSRRGASEQYF
j_gene: TRBJ1-2; v_gene: TRBV27; CDR3aa: CASSITGAYGYTF
j_gene: TRBJ1-6; v_gene: TRBV5-6; CDR3aa: CASSLDGGYNSPLRF
j_gene: TRBJ2-1; v_gene: TRBV15; CDR3aa: CATSILPGADEQFF
j_gene: TRBJ2-7; v_gene: TRBV6-5; CDR3aa: CASSLRGPGYEQYF
j_gene: TRBJ1-1; v_gene: TRBV30; CDR3aa: CAWSATGIGPEAFF
j_gene: TRBJ1-1; v_gene: TRBV7-3; CDR3aa: CASSLDHRDEAFF
j_gene: TRBJ2-3; v_gene: TRBV7-3; CDR3aa: CASSLTSRGANTDTQYF
j_gene: TRBJ1-5; v_gene: TRBV28; CDR3aa: CASSIARAAFGQPQHF
j_gene: TRBJ1-5; v_gene: TRBV6-4; CDR3aa: CASSPPWQGQPQHF
j_gene: TRBJ2-7; v_gene: TRBV28; CDR3aa: CASSPWGKSYEQYF
j_gene: TRBJ1-1; v_gene: TRBV9; CDR3aa: CASSVSGQGAMNTEAFF
j_gene: TRBJ2-7; v_gene: TRBV28; CDR3aa: CASIPPSGYEQYF
j_gene: TRBJ1-2; v_gene: TRBV7-9; CDR3aa: CASSLEGQGRLGTF
j_gene: TRBJ1-1; v_gene: TRBV6-5; CDR3aa: CASRSDRWNTEAFF
j_gene: TRBJ2-3; v_gene: TRBV28; CDR3aa: CASSLAGTNDSTDTQYF
j_gene: TRBJ2-5; v_gene: TRBV5-3; CDR3aa: CARSLRGETQYF
j_gene: TRBJ1-4; v_gene: TRBV6-6; CDR3aa: CASRGTGRNEKLFF
j_gene: TRBJ2-1; v_gene: TRBV7-8; CDR3aa: CASSVSGTSYYNEQFF
j_gene: TRBJ2-2; v_gene: TRBV5-4; CDR3aa: CASSGGTSPPTGELFF
j_gene: TRBJ2-4; v_gene: TRBV27; CDR3aa: CASSLGAPGSLAKNIQYF
j_gene: TRBJ1-4; v_gene: TRBV7-2; CDR3aa: CASSPTPGTRGENEKLFF
j_gene: TRBJ1-1; v_gene: TRBV4-3; CDR3aa: CASSPRQGMNTEAFF
j_gene: TRBJ1-1; v_gene: TRBV19; CDR3aa: CASSIFAGEEAFF
j_gene: TRBJ2-6; v_gene: TRBV10-1; CDR3aa: CASSLTGYGANVLTF
j_gene: TRBJ1-5; v_gene: TRBV18; CDR3aa: CASSPGQYNQPQHF
j_gene: TRBJ1-1; v_gene: TRBV4-2; CDR3aa: CASSQDLVGLGTEAFF
j_gene: TRBJ2-7; v_gene: TRBV11-2; CDR3aa: CASSQQGDYEQYF
j_gene: TRBJ2-2; v_gene: TRBV28; CDR3aa: CASRGLGNTGELFF
j_gene: TRBJ1-3; v_gene: TRBV12-2; CDR3aa: CASRFGTGCFSGNTIYF
j_gene: TRBJ1-2; v_gene: TRBV9; CDR3aa: CASSASTPRDRGHYGYTF
j_gene: TRBJ2-7; v_gene: TRBV4-3; CDR3aa: CASSQYRQGLYEQYF
j_gene: TRBJ2-5; v_gene: TRBV7-3; CDR3aa: CASRQWGATQETQYF
j_gene: TRBJ2-1; v_gene: TRBV18; CDR3aa: CASSPTGSSYNEQFF
j_gene: TRBJ2-7; v_gene: TRBV5-5; CDR3aa: CASSRGTSGGPYEQYF
j_gene: TRBJ2-5; v_gene: TRBV7-8; CDR3aa: CASSLVSGEGRTQYF
j_gene: TRBJ1-3; v_gene: TRBV19; CDR3aa: CASSGTDSAGNTIYF
j_gene: TRBJ1-2; v_gene: TRBV7-9; CDR3aa: CASSPSTGNYGYTF